This TCR beta chain was obtained from a study of T cell repertoires in cytomegalovirus infection. Overall study context: CMV epitopes, recently identified HLA-C-restricted and well-studied HLA-B-restricted, were used. Indicated by public TCR beta signatures were CMV infection and matching HLA type. Study-level results: CMV-specific HLA-C-restricted TCR beta clonotypes dominated the ex vivo response. Identification of carriers of CMV plus the relevant HLA was achieved through cumulative public TCR beta family frequency.

TCRdb recomputed calls from the reads with MiXCR, one row per CDR3 protein. This table has approximately 770,000 distinct CDR3 sequences, about 28% appearing once. This clonotype was picked up many times. The target antigen is unknown. The sequences come from cultured CD8+ T cells from PBMCs, collected from culture after CMV antigen stimulation. This receptor was identified in a human donor in good health (CMV status not recorded). Some clones in this sample may be carry-over from other donors' samples.

The CDR3 DNA reads as TGTGCCAGCAGCCCACAGGGACTCAGGGCCTACGAGCAGTACTTC. Amino acid sequence: CASSPQGLRAYEQYF. This chain links TRBV12-3 or TRBV12-4 with TRBJ2-7; TRBD1 or TRBD2 may be the D gene (6 bases each). The V end was cut by 6 bases, the J end by 2 bases, with 17 bases between. This CDR3 contains 15 residues.